Each of the 7 T cell receptor beta chains below was sequenced from the same sample in a study of T cell responses to AZD1222 COVID-19 vaccine. Profiling relied on immunoSEQ multiplex PCR, and the TCRdb table lists in-frame clones only, not all of them. Of some 150,000 clones detected, about 89% appear once; the ten largest clones hold 2.8%. Sequenced material: peripheral blood, taken on day 0 of MenACWY control vaccination. These receptors all stem from an adult in good health.

The J gene is TRBJ1-1, the V gene TRBV29-1; 9 positions match TRBD1. V was clipped by 6 bases and J by 1 base; unmatched bases: 15. This CDR3 is built from 17 residues. Looked up from germline, CDR1 is SQVTM and CDR2 is ANQGSEA. The CDR3 DNA follows: TGCAGCGTCGGCGAGACAGGGGGACGGGGAAGGAACACTGAAGCTTTCTTT. Translating it yields CSVGETGGRGRNTEAFF.

In its sample, this clone was seen a few times. The chain carries TRBV7-9 and TRBJ2-7, with D possibly being TRBD1 or TRBD2 (6 bases each). Germline values: CDR1 SEHNR, CDR2 FQNEAQ (reference sequence). V shed 1 base and J shed 6 bases, with 13 bases lying between them. The CDR3 runs 14 residues. The CDR3 DNA sequence: TGTGCCAGCAGCTTAGGACAGAAGGGGGGCGAGCAGTACTTC. This translates into CASSLGQKGGEQYF.

Comments on this clone: This CDR3 is also generated by other DNA sequences in the sample. The chain employs TRBV2 and TRBJ1-1, with TRBD1 as a possible D gene (5 bases). With 6 bases removed from V and 0 bases from J, the gap between germline ends came to 8 bases. The CDR3 is made up of 13 amino acids. CDR1 is SNHLY, CDR2 FYNNEI, per germline. This CDR3 is CASRGRLNTEAFF. The CDR3 DNA follows: TGTGCCAGCAGGGGACGGTTGAACACTGAAGCTTTCTTT.

The V call is TRBV15, the J call TRBJ1-6; D not certain. Looked up from germline, CDR1 is LNHNV and CDR2 is YYDKDF (reference sequence). The CDR3 is made up of 14 amino acids. V lost 0 bases to trimming and J lost 9 bases, with 9 bases between them. CDR3 amino acids: CATSREQPGSPLHF. The CDR3 bases are TGTGCCACCAGCAGAGAACAACCAGGTTCACCCCTCCACTTT.

The rearrangement links TRBV2 to TRBJ1-2, with 10 bases identical to TRBD1. The ends lost 6 bases at V and 6 bases at J; junction bases unmatched: 7. The CDR3 spans 14 residues. Germline V CDR1 and CDR2: SNHLY, FYNNEI. DNA of the CDR3: TGTGCCAGCAGGGGACCAGGACAGGGGGATGGCTACACCTTC. Translated, it gives CASRGPGQGDGYTF.

This clone was detected once. The chain is built from TRBV6-1 and TRBJ2-7; 9 nucleotides line up with TRBD1. Germline V gene lookup returns CDR1 MNHNS and CDR2 SASEGT. This CDR3 comprises 16 residues. V shed 3 bases and J 2 bases; nucleotides not matched to a gene: 8. The CDR3 is CASSDPGQGIPYEQYF. The CDR3 nucleotides read TGTGCCAGCAGTGACCCAGGACAGGGGATCCCCTACGAGCAGTACTTC.

This chain joins TRBV12-5 and TRBJ2-7, with D perhaps TRBD1 (8 bases). V lost 5 bases and J 2 bases, leaving 13 bases between the germline ends. CDR3 length equals 14 residues. Germline CDR1 and CDR2: LGHNT and FRNRAP. The chain's CDR3 is CASGRQGTTYEQYF. The CDR3 nucleotides read TGTGCTAGTGGTCGACAGGGGACTACCTACGAGCAGTACTTC.